The 17 T cell receptor beta chains reported below all come from one sample, sequenced in a study of T cell repertoires in cytomegalovirus infection. TCRdb passed the reads through MiXCR, listing each CDR3 protein once. The data show about 250,000 distinct CDR3 sequences, over 15% seen once. The sample consisted of CD8+ T cells from PBMCs. The receptors originated from a human donor in good health (CMV status not recorded). Some clones in this sample may be carry-over from other donors' samples.

This clonotype was seen a few times. V is TRBV20-1 and J is TRBJ2-1, with 11 bases aligning to TRBD2. From germline, CDR1 is DFQATT and CDR2 SNEGSKA (reference sequence). V was clipped by 5 bases and J by 5 bases; unmatched bases: 14. This CDR3 is 17 amino acids long. The CDR3 coding sequence is TGCAGTGCTCGAGGGTGGTCGACTAGCGGGGCTGACAATGAGCAGTTCTTC. It encodes CSARGWSTSGADNEQFF.

The gene calls are TRBV7-9 and TRBJ1-6, with 7 positions matching TRBD1. In germline, CDR1 is SEHNR, CDR2 FQNEAQ (reference sequence). This CDR3 region has 15 residues. Trimming cost V 5 bases and J 9 bases; bases outside gene matches: 10. CDR3 coding DNA: TGTGCCAGCAGCCGACCCGACAGGGTGGCTTCACCCCTCCACTTT. Amino acids: CASSRPDRVASPLHF. The full variable domain, completed using reference TRBV7-9 and TRBJ1-6, is DTGVSQNPRHKITKRGQNVTFRCDPISEHNRLYWYRQTLGQGPEFLTYFQNEAQLEKSRLLSDRFSAERPKGSFSTLEIQRTEQGDSAMYLCASSRPDRVASPLHFGNGTRLTVT.

This sequence joins TRBV15 and TRBJ2-1; D may be TRBD1 (5 bases). Trimming left V 0 bases short and J 7 bases short, with 10 bases between. Germline V gene sequence: CDR1 LNHNV, CDR2 YYDKDF (reference sequence). CDR3 size: 14 residues. DNA of the CDR3: TGTGCCACCAGCAGAGATGGAAGGGGAAATGAGCAGTTCTTC. Translation gives CATSRDGRGNEQFF.

The chain couples TRBV6-2 or TRBV6-3 to TRBJ1-1; D is uncertain. The CDR3 is 16 amino acids. The germline V gene has CDR1 MNHEY and CDR2 SVGEGT. V lost 1 base and J lost 1, with 13 bases in between. This CDR3 reads CASSYWWSRQNTEAFF. In DNA form, the CDR3 reads TGTGCCAGCAGTTACTGGTGGTCTCGGCAGAACACTGAAGCTTTCTTT.

This chain joins TRBV20-1 and TRBJ2-7; 7 positions agree with TRBD1. There are 14 residues in the CDR3. V gave up 5 bases and J gave up 1 base; unmatched junction bases: 8. Germline V gene sequence: CDR1 DFQATT, CDR2 SNEGSKA (reference sequence). CDR3 DNA: TGCAGTGCTGAGCGAGACAGGGCTTCCTACGAGCAGTACTTC. Translation gives CSAERDRASYEQYF.

This clonotype was counted between two and nine times. V usage is TRBV28 and J usage is TRBJ2-1; 9 bases are a match to TRBD2. With V trimmed by 3 bases and J by 2 bases, 17 bases remained unmatched. The germline gives CDR1 MDHEN, CDR2 SYDVKM. The CDR3 is 20 amino acids. The CDR3, as DNA: TGTGCCAGCAGTTTCTCATCAAGGGTCGTCGGCGGGGGGGCCTACAATGAGCAGTTCTTC. Its translation is CASSFSSRVVGGGAYNEQFF.

The chain combines TRBV20-1 with TRBJ2-2; a weak D match, TRBD2 (5 bases). The germline V and J ends were trimmed by 3 bases and 7 bases, with 15 bases remaining between them. Germline V lookup: CDR1 DFQATT, CDR2 SNEGSKA (reference sequence). The length of the CDR3 is 14 residues. The CDR3, as DNA: TGCAGTGCTAGTAATCCCGGACTGGGCGGGGAGCTGTTTTTT. This gives the protein CSASNPGLGGELFF.

The chain is built from TRBV23-1 and TRBJ2-7; 11 bases fit TRBD2. TRBV23-1 falls under the ORF class, with uncertain function. The CDR3 sequence is 14 residues long. V lost 7 bases and J lost 7; bases outside the gene matches: 9. CDR3 region: CASKLAGETEEQYF. The CDR3, as DNA: TGCGCCAGCAAACTAGCGGGGGAGACGGAAGAGCAGTACTTC.

The CDR3 sequence: CSSRGENTEAFF. The CDR3 nucleotides read TGCAGCTCAAGGGGAGAGAACACTGAAGCTTTCTTT. The chain employs TRBV20-1 and TRBJ1-1, with D possibly TRBD1 on 5 matching bases. The CDR3 length is 12 residues. Germline V CDR1 and CDR2: DFQATT, SNEGSKA (reference sequence).

This clonotype was detected only a few times. The chain links TRBV5-4 to TRBJ1-4, with 12 bases fitting TRBD1. There are 15 residues in the CDR3. Germline V gene data show CDR1 as SGHNT and CDR2 as YYREEE (reference sequence). V lost 4 bases, J lost 7 bases, and 5 bases stayed unmatched. CDR3 nucleotides: TGTGCCAGCAGCGAACGGGACAGGGGGCCTGAAAAACTGTTTTTT. This translates into CASSERDRGPEKLFF.

J is TRBJ2-7 and V is TRBV4-1; weak D call: TRBD2 (5 bases). The germline V and J ends were trimmed by 3 bases and 3 bases, with 15 bases remaining between them. Germline V gives CDR1 MGHRA, CDR2 YSYEKL. The CDR3 totals 15 residues. The CDR3 here is CASSQEFGDVYEQYF. CDR3 nucleotides: TGCGCCAGCAGCCAGGAGTTCGGGGATGTCTACGAGCAGTACTTC.

The gene calls are TRBV2 and TRBJ2-6; D uncertain. The CDR3 consists of 14 residues. Germline V lookup: CDR1 SNHLY, CDR2 FYNNEI. Trimming stripped 3 bases from V and 0 bases from J, with 3 bases between. The CDR3 sequence is CASSDRSGANVLTF. DNA of the CDR3: TGTGCCAGCAGTGACCGCTCTGGGGCCAACGTCCTGACTTTC.

This clonotype was seen a handful of times. The gene calls are TRBV10-3 and TRBJ2-7; 8 nucleotides agree with TRBD1. The CDR3 sequence is 16 residues long. Trimming removed 3 bases from V and 0 bases from J; junction bases left unmatched: 7. CDR1 and CDR2 (germline): ENHRY, SYGVKD. The CDR3 DNA sequence: TGTGCCATCAGTGACCCAACGGGACAGGACTCCTACGAGCAGTACTTC. Translating gives CAISDPTGQDSYEQYF.

This clonotype was counted between two and nine times. V and J are TRBV2 and TRBJ1-5; D ambiguous. The CDR3 is 15 residues long. V lost 8 bases and J lost 0, with 14 bases in between. In germline, CDR1 is SNHLY, CDR2 FYNNEI. The CDR3 coding sequence is TGTGCCAGCCGCCCGCAGGATTATAGCAATCAGCCCCAGCATTTT. Translating it yields CASRPQDYSNQPQHF.

This chain connects TRBV29-1 to TRBJ1-2; the D is unclear. V shed 2 bases and J shed 1 base, with 2 bases lying between them. CDR1 SQVTM and CDR2 ANQGSEA come from the germline V gene. This CDR3 is built from 11 residues. CDR3 DNA sequence: TGCAGCGTTGAACTTAACTATGGCTACACCTTC. This sequence encodes CSVELNYGYTF.

In this sample, this clonotype turned up a few times. The chain joins TRBV29-1 to TRBJ1-3, with 9 positions matching TRBD1. The CDR3 loop spans 14 amino acids. CDR1 and CDR2 from the germline V gene are SQVTM and ANQGSEA. V lost 7 bases to trimming and J lost 3 bases; unmatched junction nucleotides: 7. The CDR3 loop reads CSADRGRSGNTIYF. The DNA of the CDR3 is TGCAGCGCAGACAGGGGGAGGAGTGGAAACACCATATATTTT.

The V gene is TRBV20-1, the J gene TRBJ2-3; 7 nucleotides align to TRBD2. With 0 bases clipped from V and 0 bases from J, the junction kept 3 bases outside the gene matches. The CDR3 covers 15 residues. The germline V gene encodes CDR1 DFQATT and CDR2 SNEGSKA (reference sequence). CDR3 in amino acids: CSARDRGESTDTQYF. In nucleotides, the CDR3 is TGCAGTGCTAGAGATCGGGGGGAAAGCACAGATACGCAGTATTTT.